The 29 T cell receptor beta chains reported below all come from one sample, sequenced in a study of CD8+CD57+ T cells in acquired aplastic anemia. Using genomic DNA as the template, TCR beta VDJ and CDR3 profiling was carried out. TCRdb independently ran MiXCR on the reads; one entry per CDR3 protein. In the table there are hundreds of thousands of distinct CDR3 sequences, around a third of which are singletons. Patients included in sequencing had previously demonstrated CD8+CD57+ cell expansion by flow cytometry. Sequencing was performed on sorted CD4+, CD8+, or CD8+CD57+ T cells (not recorded which) from PBMCs. These TCRs come from a human donor with aplastic anemia.

The rearrangement joins TRBV4-1 to TRBJ2-1; 8 bases align to TRBD2. Unmatched junction bases numbered 16, after V lost 0 bases and J lost 9 bases. CDR3 size: 18 residues. Germline CDR1 reads MGHRA; CDR2 reads YSYEKL. Here the CDR3 DNA reads TGCGCCAGCAGCCAAGATCCCACTGGCGGGAGGAGGTCGAGTGAGCAGTTCTTC. Its protein is CASSQDPTGGRRSSEQFF.

There are many counts of this clonotype. The CDR3 loop is CATSRGDPGDSPLHF. The DNA for the CDR3 is TGTGCCACCAGCAGAGGGGACCCGGGTGATTCACCCCTCCACTTT. The rearrangement uses TRBV15 and TRBJ1-6; a weak D match, TRBD1 (5 bases). V was pared by 1 base and J by 8 bases, with 12 bases between. Germline V gene data show CDR1 as LNHNV and CDR2 as YYDKDF (reference sequence). The CDR3 is 15 residues long.

In this sample, this clonotype turned up a few times. V is TRBV6-1 and J is TRBJ1-5, with D tentatively TRBD1 (5 bases). Germline CDR1 reads MNHNS; CDR2 reads SASEGT. This CDR3 comprises 15 residues. Deletions cut 2 bases from V and 2 bases from J, with 10 bases between. CDR3 sequence: CASSEPRGGNQPQHF. In DNA form, the CDR3 reads TGTGCCAGCAGTGAACCCAGAGGGGGCAATCAGCCCCAGCATTTT.

J is TRBJ1-1 and V is TRBV30; D gene ambiguous. V shed 0 bases and J shed 3 bases, with 14 bases lying between them. Germline CDR1 GTSNPN, CDR2 SVGIG (reference sequence). This CDR3 has 15 amino acids. The CDR3 DNA sequence: TGTGCCTGGAGTGTAGGCTGGAACACCTACACTGAAGCTTTCTTT. Amino acids: CAWSVGWNTYTEAFF.

At least ten counts were recorded for this clonotype. The CDR3 here is CASSIQETSIPQHF. The CDR3 DNA sequence: TGTGCCAGTAGTATTCAGGAGACCTCGATACCCCAGCATTTT. This sequence joins TRBV19 and TRBJ1-5; D gene uncertain. The CDR3 runs 14 residues. V lost 3 bases and J lost 10, with 16 bases in between. Germline V gene data show CDR1 as LNHDA and CDR2 as SQIVND (reference sequence).

This clonotype was counted ten times or more. This chain joins TRBV19 and TRBJ2-3; D unclear. The germline gives CDR1 LNHDA, CDR2 SQIVND (reference sequence). This CDR3 comprises 15 residues. V lost 6 bases, J lost 0 bases, and 13 bases lay in between. The CDR3 loop reads CASRVSAASTDTQYF. CDR3 coding DNA: TGTGCCAGTAGAGTTTCAGCCGCTAGCACAGATACGCAGTATTTT.

Comment on this clonotype: A read error may account for a junction end that differs from germline. The V gene is TRBV10-3, the J gene TRBJ1-2; 8 bases agree with TRBD1. Germline V gene lookup returns CDR1 ENHRY and CDR2 SYGVKD. CDR3 length equals 15 residues. This chain's CDR3 is CASSPTITGGKGYTF. The CDR3 coding sequence is TGTGCCAGCAGTCCAACTATCACAGGGGGAAAGGGCTACACCTTC.

In the case of this clonotype: Being one base from a much bigger clone, this may be a read error. This chain joins TRBV14 and TRBJ1-1; D possibly corresponds to TRBD1 (6 bases). V was trimmed by 2 bases and J by 4 bases, leaving 17 bases between them. The CDR3 has 16 residues. CDR1 and CDR2 (germline): SGHDN, FVKESK. The CDR3 nucleotides are TGTGCCAGCAGCCAACTAGACGGGGGGCCGGTCACTGAAGCTTTCTTT. Its translation: CASSQLDGGPVTEAFF.

V and J are TRBV7-2 and TRBJ1-2; TRBD1 agrees at 8 bases. J lost 2 bases, V lost 3 bases, and 2 bases had no gene match. Germline CDR1 is SGHTA and CDR2 is FQGNSA. CDR3 length equals 14 residues. CDR3 in amino acids: CASSFQGANYGYTF. CDR3 bases: TGTGCCAGCAGCTTCCAGGGGGCAAACTATGGCTACACCTTC.

The chain joins TRBV11-2 to TRBJ2-7; 10 bases agree with TRBD1. CDR3 length equals 16 residues. The junction had 9 bases not matched to a gene; V was cut back by 3 bases and J by 4 bases. From germline, CDR1 is SGHAT and CDR2 FQNNGV. The chain's CDR3 is CASSFTLTGGRYEQYF. The CDR3 DNA is TGTGCCAGCAGCTTCACTTTGACAGGGGGCAGGTACGAGCAGTACTTC. Full variable domain (remainder filled in from reference TRBV11-2 and TRBJ2-7): EAGVAQSPRYKIIEKRQSVAFWCNPISGHATLYWYQQILGQGPKLLIQFQNNGVVDDSQLPKDRFSAERLKGVDSTLKIQPAKLEDSAVYLCASSFTLTGGRYEQYFGPGTRLTVT.

This rearrangement joins TRBV7-9 to TRBJ1-1; D gene unclear. CDR3 length: 13 residues. Trimming pared 5 bases from V and 5 bases from J, leaving 12 bases between. CDR1 and CDR2 (germline): SEHNR, FQNEAQ (reference sequence). The CDR3 nucleotides read TGTGCCAGCAGCGGTTCGGAGAGGACTGAAGCTTTCTTT. This gives the protein CASSGSERTEAFF. Full variable domain (remainder filled in from reference TRBV7-9 and TRBJ1-1): DTGVSQNPRHKITKRGQNVTFRCDPISEHNRLYWYRQTLGQGPEFLTYFQNEAQLEKSRLLSDRFSAERPKGSFSTLEIQRTEQGDSAMYLCASSGSERTEAFFGQGTRLTVV.

The chain carries TRBV5-1 and TRBJ2-7; D perhaps matches TRBD1 (5 bases). There are 14 residues in the CDR3. Looked up from germline, CDR1 is SGHRS and CDR2 is YFSETQ. The V end lost 0 bases, the J end lost 3 bases, and 10 bases lay between the germline ends. CDR3 nucleotides: TGCGCCAGCAGCTTGGCCGACAGCCTCTACGAGCAGTACTTC. Protein sequence: CASSLADSLYEQYF.

V and J are TRBV14 and TRBJ1-3, with a tentative D call TRBD1 (6 bases). CDR1 and CDR2 from the germline V gene are SGHDN and FVKESK. With 1 base removed from V and 4 bases from J, the gap between germline ends came to 20 bases. CDR3 size: 18 residues. CDR3 region: CASSQANKRTVKGNTIYF. Here the CDR3 DNA reads TGTGCCAGCAGCCAAGCTAACAAGCGGACAGTGAAGGGAAACACCATATATTTT. Based on the CDR3 plus reference TRBV14 and TRBJ1-3, the full variable domain is EAGVTQFPSHSVIEKGQTVTLRCDPISGHDNLYWYRRVMGKEIKFLLHFVKESKQDESGMPNNRFLAERTGGTYSTLKVQPAELEDSGVYFCASSQANKRTVKGNTIYFGEGSWLTVV.

There are many counts of this clonotype. CDR3 sequence (DNA): TGCAGCGTTGAAGCGACAGGGCGAGCCGGGGAGCTGTTTTTT. Amino acids: CSVEATGRAGELFF. The V gene is TRBV29-1, the J gene TRBJ2-2; TRBD1 agrees at 7 bases. This CDR3 region has 14 residues. Germline assignment: CDR1 SQVTM and CDR2 ANQGSEA. V lost 1 base, J lost 6 bases, and 5 bases stayed unmatched.

This clonotype was seen ten or more times. V usage is TRBV12-3 or TRBV12-4 and J usage is TRBJ1-2; D might be TRBD1 (5 bases). This CDR3 region has 12 residues. The V gene lost 1 base and the J gene lost 8 bases, with 8 bases spanning the gap. The CDR3 protein is CASSLGGSGYTF. CDR3 DNA: TGTGCCAGCAGTTTAGGGGGGAGCGGCTACACCTTC.

V and J are TRBV29-1 and TRBJ1-6; no clear D gene. Germline V CDR1 and CDR2: SQVTM, ANQGSEA. The CDR3 consists of 13 residues. Trimming pared 5 bases from V and 13 bases from J, leaving 18 bases between. The CDR3 DNA reads as TGCAGCGTTAGGCAGGATAGCAATCAGCCCCTCCACTTT. The encoded protein is CSVRQDSNQPLHF.

This clonotype was detected many times. This chain joins TRBV19 and TRBJ1-5; D is unclear. This CDR3 has 13 residues. CDR1 is LNHDA and CDR2 is SQIVND in the germline V gene (reference sequence). V was clipped by 6 bases and J by 10 bases, with 16 bases between them. CDR3 sequence (DNA): TGTGCCAGTAGCCTAAGTTTTAATGATCCCCAGCATTTT. Translating it yields CASSLSFNDPQHF.

This clonotype was seen a few times. The CDR3 DNA reads as TGTGCCAGCAGCAAGCTGGGGACAGGTCTGGTCTATGGCTACACCTTC. It translates to CASSKLGTGLVYGYTF. This chain joins TRBV27 and TRBJ1-2; 8 bases map to TRBD1. The length of the CDR3 is 16 residues. Germline V lookup: CDR1 MNHEY, CDR2 SMNVEV (reference sequence). Trimming cost V 6 bases and J 4 bases; bases outside gene matches: 13.

There are a few counts of this clonotype. The chain links TRBV4-3 to TRBJ1-1, with TRBD1 as a possible D gene (5 bases). Trimming removed 1 base at V and 2 bases at J, with 14 bases between. Germline assignment: CDR1 LGHNA and CDR2 YSLEER. This CDR3 has 16 amino acids. The CDR3 loop is CASSQVLGQGNTEAFF. The CDR3 nucleotides are TGCGCCAGCAGCCAAGTTTTAGGACAAGGAAACACTGAAGCTTTCTTT.

The chain employs TRBV18 and TRBJ2-1; D not certain. CDR3 length: 13 amino acids. With 3 bases removed from V and 12 bases from J, the gap between germline ends came to 15 bases. Germline V CDR1 and CDR2: KGHSH, LQKENI. CDR3 loop: CASSPEGVSGQFF. Here the CDR3 DNA reads TGTGCCAGCTCACCGGAAGGAGTGTCGGGGCAGTTCTTC.

A word on this clonotype: This may be a read error: a much more frequent sequence differs by one nucleotide. The rearrangement joins TRBV2 to TRBJ1-4; D might be TRBD1 (5 bases). This CDR3 is built from 15 residues. Per germline, CDR1 SNHLY and CDR2 FYNNEI. The CDR3 loop reads CVSSPGASTNEKLFF. The DNA of the CDR3 is TGTGTCAGCAGCCCTGGGGCGTCAACTAATGAAAAACTGTTTTTT.

Ten or more counts support this clonotype. The chain carries TRBV5-1 and TRBJ1-5; possible D gene TRBD1, 5 bases. Trimming took off 5 bases at V and 3 bases at J, with 15 bases between the two ends. Per the germline V gene, CDR1 is SGHRS and CDR2 is YFSETQ. The CDR3 sequence is 15 residues long. The CDR3 sequence: CASRAGDVDNQPQHF. The DNA for the CDR3 is TGCGCCAGCAGAGCGGGGGATGTGGACAATCAGCCCCAGCATTTT.

This clonotype was observed many times. The CDR3 sequence is CASSADRVTEAFF. As DNA, the CDR3 is TGTGCCAGCAGCGCGGACAGGGTCACTGAAGCTTTCTTT. This chain uses TRBV7-9 with TRBJ1-1; 8 bases map to TRBD1. The V gene's germline CDR1 is SEHNR and CDR2 FQNEAQ (reference sequence). The trim removed 5 bases at V and 4 bases at J, leaving 3 bases unmatched. This CDR3 contains 13 residues.

Comment on this clonotype: It may be a read error: a sequence one base away is much more abundant. The J gene is TRBJ2-7, the V gene TRBV20-1; TRBD2 is a possible D gene (5 bases). This CDR3 has 13 amino acids. Looked up from germline, CDR1 is DFQATT and CDR2 is SNEGSKA (reference sequence). CDR3 sequence: CGASRGRLDEQYF. Written as DNA, the CDR3 is TGCGGTGCTAGCCGCGGCAGGCTCGACGAGCAGTACTTC.

V is TRBV5-4 and J is TRBJ1-3, with D unclear. V was trimmed by 2 bases and J by 0 bases, leaving 9 bases between them. The CDR3 length is 15 residues. Germline loops: CDR1 SGHNT, CDR2 YYREEE (reference sequence). CDR3 sequence: CASSLPGSSGNTIYF. CDR3 coding DNA: TGTGCCAGCAGCTTACCGGGTTCCTCTGGAAACACCATATATTTT. Full variable domain (rest looked up from reference TRBV5-4 and TRBJ1-3): ETGVTQSPTHLIKTRGQQVTLRCSSQSGHNTVSWYQQALGQGPQFIFQYYREEENGRGNFPPRFSGLQFPNYSSELNVNALELDDSALYLCASSLPGSSGNTIYFGEGSWLTVV.

This clonotype was observed at least ten times. The chain combines TRBV2 with TRBJ1-5; tentatively, D is TRBD1 (5 bases). Germline V gene sequence: CDR1 SNHLY, CDR2 FYNNEI. Trimming stripped 1 base from V and 6 bases from J, with 16 bases between. There are 16 residues in the CDR3. The CDR3 protein is CASSEGIGDRGQPQHF. The CDR3 nucleotides are TGTGCCAGCAGTGAAGGCATAGGGGATAGGGGTCAGCCCCAGCATTTT. Variable domain in full (rest from reference TRBV2 and TRBJ1-5): EPEVTQTPSHQVTQMGQEVILRCVPISNHLYFYWYRQILGQKVEFLVSFYNNEISEKSEIFDDQFSVERPDGSNFTLKIRSTKLEDSAMYFCASSEGIGDRGQPQHFGDGTRLSIL.

This clonotype was counted ten times or more. The V and J genes are TRBV19 and TRBJ2-7, with 8 bases matching TRBD2. CDR1 is LNHDA and CDR2 is SQIVND in the germline V gene (reference sequence). The CDR3 totals 13 residues. The CDR3 coding sequence is TGTGCTCCTCTTCCGGGGGGGCCCTACGAGCAGTACTTC. Its protein product is CAPLPGGPYEQYF.

This clonotype was detected many times. The genes are TRBV13 and TRBJ1-2; 9 positions match TRBD1. This CDR3 region has 14 residues. Germline V gene lookup returns CDR1 PRHDT and CDR2 FYEKMQ (reference sequence). The J segment lost 5 bases and the V segment lost 5 bases, leaving 6 bases of the junction unmatched. The CDR3 bases are TGTGCCAGCAGCCCCCAGACAGGGGGATATGGCTACACCTTC. Residues: CASSPQTGGYGYTF.

In this sample, this clonotype turned up many times. The chain joins TRBV5-1 to TRBJ1-5; D is unresolved. Trimming removed 0 bases from V and 4 bases from J, with 11 bases in between. This CDR3 comprises 15 residues. Germline V CDR1 and CDR2: SGHRS, YFSETQ. The CDR3 nucleotides are TGCGCCAGCAGCTTGGGGGGAAGCGGGAATCAGCCCCAGCATTTT. Its translation is CASSLGGSGNQPQHF. Combining the CDR3 with reference TRBV5-1 and TRBJ1-5 gives the whole variable domain KAGVTQTPRYLIKTRGQQVTLSCSPISGHRSVSWYQQTPGQGLQFLFEYFSETQRNKGNFPGRFSGRQFSNSRSEMNVSTLELGDSALYLCASSLGGSGNQPQHFGDGTRLSIL.